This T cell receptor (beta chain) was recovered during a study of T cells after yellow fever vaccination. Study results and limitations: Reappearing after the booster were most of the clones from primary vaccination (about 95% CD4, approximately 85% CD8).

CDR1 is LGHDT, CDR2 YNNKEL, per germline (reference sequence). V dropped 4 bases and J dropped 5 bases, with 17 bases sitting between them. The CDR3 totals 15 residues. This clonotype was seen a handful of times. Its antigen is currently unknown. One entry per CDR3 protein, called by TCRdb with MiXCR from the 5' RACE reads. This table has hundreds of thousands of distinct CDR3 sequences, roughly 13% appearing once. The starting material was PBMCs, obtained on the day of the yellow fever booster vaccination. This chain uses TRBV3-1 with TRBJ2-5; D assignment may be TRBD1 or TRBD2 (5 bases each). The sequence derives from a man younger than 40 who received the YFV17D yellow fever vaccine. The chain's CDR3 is CASSPGQGAWETQYF. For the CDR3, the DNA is TGTGCCAGCAGCCCAGGCCAGGGAGCATGGGAGACCCAGTACTTC.